What follows are 32 T cell receptor beta chains derived from one specimen sequenced in a study of T-cell memory formation after mild COVID-19. One entry per CDR3 protein, called by TCRdb with MiXCR from the 5' RACE reads. The table includes approximately 190,000 distinct CDR3 sequences, about 18% detected once. Specimen: PBMCs or a T cell subset sorted from them (not recorded which). The source is an adult woman who had mild COVID-19 (a few samples of this study predate the infection). Cell type and time point are not known.

This rearrangement joins TRBV7-2 to TRBJ2-5; maybe TRBD1 (5 bases). This CDR3 is built from 13 residues. V was clipped by 5 bases and J by 9 bases, with 16 bases between them. From germline, CDR1 is SGHTA and CDR2 FQGNSA. Here the CDR3 reads CASSQTVGSPQYF. CDR3 nucleotides: TGTGCCAGCAGCCAGACAGTGGGTTCGCCCCAGTACTTC.

This clonotype was detected a few times. The CDR3 region is CASSQIGRSYNEQFF. The CDR3 DNA is TGTGCCAGCAGCCAGATAGGCCGCTCCTACAATGAGCAGTTCTTC. This chain uses TRBV14 with TRBJ2-1; D unresolved. Looked up from germline, CDR1 is SGHDN and CDR2 is FVKESK. Trimming removed 3 bases from V and 0 bases from J, with 9 bases in between. The CDR3 is 15 amino acids.

The sample holds a few counts of this clonotype. This chain links TRBV2 with TRBJ1-1; TRBD1 is a possible D gene (6 bases). The V end lost 7 bases, the J end lost 3 bases, and 18 bases lay between the germline ends. This CDR3 region has 15 residues. Germline CDR1 is SNHLY and CDR2 is FYNNEI. CDR3 coding DNA: TGTGCCAGCACCACAAAGGGGGGCGGGTACACTGAAGCTTTCTTT. As protein: CASTTKGGGYTEAFF.

This clonotype was counted between two and nine times. V gene TRBV5-1 combines with J gene TRBJ2-2; 7 bases align to TRBD2. The CDR3 contains 16 residues. V lost 4 bases and J lost 3; bases outside the gene matches: 9. The germline CDR1 and CDR2 sequences are SGHRS and YFSETQ. CDR3 loop: CASSPGRGRDTGELFF. The CDR3, as DNA: TGCGCCAGCAGCCCCGGTCGCGGGAGAGACACCGGGGAGCTGTTTTTT. The full variable domain, rest sourced from reference TRBV5-1 and TRBJ2-2, is KAGVTQTPRYLIKTRGQQVTLSCSPISGHRSVSWYQQTPGQGLQFLFEYFSETQRNKGNFPGRFSGRQFSNSRSEMNVSTLELGDSALYLCASSPGRGRDTGELFFGEGSRLTVL.

V gene TRBV10-3 combines with J gene TRBJ2-1, with 13 positions matching TRBD2. This CDR3 has 16 residues. Germline V gene sequence: CDR1 ENHRY, CDR2 SYGVKD. V was clipped by 7 bases and J by 0 bases; unmatched bases: 3. CDR3 bases: TGTGCCATCACCGGGACTAGCGGGGTCTCCTACAATGAGCAGTTCTTC. As protein: CAITGTSGVSYNEQFF.

This clonotype appeared a few times. Since a much larger clone is just one base distant, this may be a read error. For the CDR3, the DNA is TGTGCCATCAGTGAGGCAGATACGCAGTATTTT. It translates to CAISEADTQYF. The chain has TRBV10-3 and TRBJ2-3; D ambiguous. Looked up from germline, CDR1 is ENHRY and CDR2 is SYGVKD. The CDR3 is 11 residues long. The germline V and J ends were trimmed by 2 bases and 4 bases, with 1 base remaining between them.

The gene calls are TRBV5-1 and TRBJ2-3; D is unclear. The CDR3 is 14 amino acids. In germline, CDR1 is SGHRS, CDR2 YFSETQ. V lost 1 base, J lost 0 bases, and 6 bases lay in between. The DNA of the CDR3 is TGCGCCAGCAGCTTGACGCCCAGCACAGATACGCAGTATTTT. The encoded protein is CASSLTPSTDTQYF.

The rearrangement joins TRBV5-1 to TRBJ1-1; TRBD1 is a possible D gene (6 bases). Trimming stripped 4 bases from V and 0 bases from J, with 16 bases between. Germline V gene data show CDR1 as SGHRS and CDR2 as YFSETQ. This CDR3 contains 16 residues. CDR3 nucleotides: TGCGCCAGCAGCCTCAGGGGACAAAACCTGAACACTGAAGCTTTCTTT. Its protein product is CASSLRGQNLNTEAFF.

The rearrangement links TRBV12-3 or TRBV12-4 to TRBJ2-5; D unresolved. Trimming cost V 5 bases and J 2 bases, with 12 bases left between them. This CDR3 is 14 amino acids long. The CDR3 sequence is CASSGFPRQETQYF. CDR3 sequence (DNA): TGTGCCAGCAGTGGGTTCCCCAGACAAGAGACCCAGTACTTC.

The CDR3 region has the DNA TGTGCCAGCAGCCAAGTGGCACAGGCCCCCTATGGCTACACCTTC. This sequence encodes CASSQVAQAPYGYTF. This rearrangement joins TRBV4-2 to TRBJ1-2, with D possibly being TRBD1 (5 bases). The ends were cut back, 1 base at V and 4 bases at J, with 13 bases in the middle. Germline V gene sequence: CDR1 LGHNA, CDR2 YNFKEQ. There are 15 residues in the CDR3.

V usage is TRBV27 and J usage is TRBJ2-7; TRBD1 is a possible D gene (7 bases). CDR1 and CDR2 from the germline V gene are MNHEY and SMNVEV (reference sequence). Trimming left V 0 bases short and J 5 bases short, with 20 bases between. The CDR3 loop spans 17 amino acids. The CDR3 region has the DNA TGTGCCAGCAGTTTATCGTTCCGACAGGGAGGTCTCCACGAGCAGTACTTC. It encodes CASSLSFRQGGLHEQYF.

The V call is TRBV11-2, the J call TRBJ2-3; D uncertain. The CDR3 is 13 residues long. The V gene's germline CDR1 is SGHAT and CDR2 FQNNGV. Trimming pared 4 bases from V and 4 bases from J, leaving 9 bases between. The CDR3: CASSSSRSDTQYF. The CDR3 nucleotides are TGTGCCAGCAGCTCCTCCCGGTCAGATACGCAGTATTTT.

The rearrangement links TRBV27 to TRBJ1-2; TRBD1 might be the D (6 bases). V lost 2 bases and J lost 8, with 12 bases in between. Germline CDR1 MNHEY, CDR2 SMNVEV (reference sequence). This CDR3 has 13 residues. The CDR3 region is CASSLRKGGGYTF. As DNA, the CDR3 is TGTGCCAGCAGTTTACGAAAGGGGGGAGGCTACACCTTC.

The genes are TRBV12-3 or TRBV12-4 and TRBJ2-1; 8 nucleotides agree with TRBD1. The CDR3 loop spans 12 amino acids. V lost 6 bases and J lost 15; bases outside the gene matches: 10. The CDR3 coding sequence is TGTGCCAGCAGCCCAACGACAGGGGATGCGTTCTTC. Protein: CASSPTTGDAFF.

This clonotype was counted only a few times. This rearrangement joins TRBV6-5 to TRBJ2-7; 12 bases map to TRBD2. Per the germline V gene, CDR1 is MNHEY and CDR2 is SVGAGI. The CDR3 length is 14 residues. V was clipped by 7 bases and J by 7 bases; unmatched bases: 8. The CDR3 sequence: CASTPGLAGLEQYF. CDR3 DNA sequence: TGTGCCAGCACACCCGGACTAGCGGGACTAGAGCAGTACTTC.

This clonotype was detected a few times. The genes are TRBV5-1 and TRBJ2-3, with 12 nucleotides matching TRBD2. This CDR3 contains 15 residues. Germline V lookup: CDR1 SGHRS, CDR2 YFSETQ. V lost 7 bases and J lost 2; bases outside the gene matches: 5. Here the CDR3 DNA reads TGCGCCAGCCAGTCTAGCGGGAGGGTCACAGATACGCAGTATTTT. Translating gives CASQSSGRVTDTQYF.

The chain uses TRBV2 and TRBJ1-1, with a possible D match to TRBD1 (5 bases). Trimming removed 6 bases at V and 2 bases at J, with 10 bases between. CDR1 and CDR2 (germline): SNHLY, FYNNEI. CDR3 length equals 13 residues. The CDR3 protein is CASRADINTEAFF. CDR3 DNA sequence: TGTGCCAGCAGGGCGGACATCAACACTGAAGCTTTCTTT.

This clonotype was counted once. This chain connects TRBV27 to TRBJ1-4, with TRBD1 as a possible D gene (6 bases). V was shortened by 3 bases and J by 3 bases, with 14 bases between the two germline ends. From germline, CDR1 is MNHEY and CDR2 SMNVEV (reference sequence). The CDR3 runs 16 residues. This chain's CDR3 is CASSFSGGAANEKLFF. The CDR3 DNA reads as TGTGCCAGCAGTTTTTCGGGGGGCGCGGCTAATGAAAAACTGTTTTTT. Full variable domain (missing parts from reference TRBV27 and TRBJ1-4): EAQVTQNPRYLITVTGKKLTVTCSQNMNHEYMSWYRQDPGLGLRQIYYSMNVEVTDKGDVPEGYKVSRKEKRNFPLILESPSPNQTSLYFCASSFSGGAANEKLFFGSGTQLSVL.

This rearrangement joins TRBV7-9 to TRBJ1-1; D remains unclear. In germline, CDR1 is SEHNR, CDR2 FQNEAQ (reference sequence). This CDR3 comprises 11 residues. Trimming took off 5 bases at V and 10 bases at J, with 11 bases between the two ends. The CDR3 loop is CASSLDKRAFF. The CDR3, as DNA: TGTGCCAGCAGCCTCGACAAACGAGCTTTCTTT.

In its sample, this clonotype was seen a few times. This rearrangement joins TRBV24-1 to TRBJ1-1; D not certain. The CDR3 spans 13 residues. Germline V CDR1 and CDR2: KGHDR, SFDVKD. The V gene lost 1 base and the J gene lost 5 bases, with 7 bases spanning the gap. Here the CDR3 reads CATSDFMGTEAFF. The CDR3 DNA is TGTGCCACCAGTGATTTCATGGGGACTGAAGCTTTCTTT.

This clonotype has only a few counts. V and J are TRBV12-3 or TRBV12-4 and TRBJ2-3; TRBD2 is a possible D gene (5 bases). This CDR3 region has 13 residues. V dropped 7 bases and J dropped 5 bases, with 13 bases sitting between them. The CDR3 DNA reads as TGTGCCAGCAATACGAGGGTTTTAGATACGCAGTATTTT. Protein sequence: CASNTRVLDTQYF.

Ten or more counts support this clonotype. The chain employs TRBV7-3 and TRBJ2-1; TRBD2 matches at 7 bases. V lost 5 bases, J lost 6 bases, and 7 bases stayed unmatched. Germline V gene data show CDR1 as SGHTA and CDR2 as FQGTGA. This CDR3 contains 14 residues. The chain's CDR3 is CASSPQTSSNEQFF. CDR3 DNA sequence: TGTGCCAGCAGCCCCCAGACTAGCTCCAATGAGCAGTTCTTC. The whole variable domain, remainder taken from reference TRBV7-3 and TRBJ2-1, is GAGVSQTPSNKVTEKGKYVELRCDPISGHTALYWYRQSLGQGPEFLIYFQGTGAADDSGLPNDRFFAVRPEGSVSTLKIQRTERGDSAVYLCASSPQTSSNEQFFGPGTRLTVL.

The chain combines TRBV20-1 with TRBJ2-7; D unresolved. The V end was cut by 4 bases, the J end by 3 bases, with 10 bases between. The CDR3 runs 12 residues. From germline, CDR1 is DFQATT and CDR2 SNEGSKA (reference sequence). CDR3: CSANRDLYEQYF. CDR3 DNA sequence: TGCAGTGCTAACAGAGATCTCTACGAGCAGTACTTC.

The chain combines TRBV7-2 with TRBJ2-5; D not resolved. This CDR3 has 12 residues. V was pared by 5 bases and J by 5 bases, with 9 bases between. CDR1 SGHTA and CDR2 FQGNSA come from the germline V gene. The CDR3 bases are TGTGCCAGCAGCCGCCAGTGGGAGACCCAGTACTTC. Encoded protein: CASSRQWETQYF.

CDR3: CASSLTWLDEQYF. The CDR3 DNA is TGTGCCAGCAGCTTAACCTGGTTGGACGAGCAGTACTTC. The chain links TRBV7-3 to TRBJ2-7; no reliable D call. Germline V CDR1 and CDR2: SGHTA, FQGTGA. Trimming took off 0 bases at V and 5 bases at J, with 8 bases between the two ends. The CDR3 runs to 13 residues.

The chain recombines TRBV18 with TRBJ1-2; 8 bases are a match to TRBD1. Germline values: CDR1 KGHSH, CDR2 LQKENI. The CDR3 spans 15 residues. The V segment lost 0 bases and the J segment 4 bases; nucleotides outside the gene matches: 4. The CDR3 region is CASSPPGQATYGYTF. The CDR3 DNA follows: TGTGCCAGCTCACCACCGGGACAGGCAACCTATGGCTACACCTTC.

This chain joins TRBV9 and TRBJ2-3, with 8 nucleotides matching TRBD1. The CDR3 consists of 15 residues. Germline V CDR1 and CDR2: SGDLS, YYNGEE. Trimming took 3 bases from V and 0 from J; bases not matched to a gene: 3. Here the CDR3 reads CASSDRGASTDTQYF. CDR3 nucleotides: TGTGCCAGCAGCGACAGGGGGGCGAGCACAGATACGCAGTATTTT.

This clonotype was detected a few times. The chain couples TRBV3-1 to TRBJ2-1; 7 bases are shared with TRBD1. This CDR3 is built from 15 residues. Trimming at V came to 3 bases and at J to 9 bases, leaving 11 bases not matched to a gene. In germline, CDR1 is LGHDT, CDR2 YNNKEL (reference sequence). CDR3 nucleotides: TGTGCCAGCAGCCAGGACGACAGGGTTTATAGTGAGCAGTTCTTC. Translation gives CASSQDDRVYSEQFF.

The chain carries TRBV20-1 and TRBJ1-2; 11 bases fit TRBD1. Looked up from germline, CDR1 is DFQATT and CDR2 is SNEGSKA (reference sequence). This CDR3 has 15 residues. The V segment lost 1 base and the J segment 4 bases; nucleotides outside the gene matches: 5. The chain's CDR3 is CSARGTGGIVYGYTF. CDR3 DNA: TGCAGTGCTAGAGGGACAGGGGGCATTGTCTATGGCTACACCTTC.

This clonotype has more than one count but fewer than ten. The V call is TRBV15, the J call TRBJ2-7; D may match TRBD1 or TRBD2 (5 bases each). Trimming cost V 0 bases and J 3 bases, with 9 bases left between them. The V gene's germline CDR1 is LNHNV and CDR2 YYDKDF (reference sequence). CDR3 length equals 14 residues. The CDR3 is CATSRDWGNYEQYF. CDR3 in DNA: TGTGCCACCAGCAGAGATTGGGGGAACTACGAGCAGTACTTC.

This clonotype was seen a few times. This chain links TRBV12-3 or TRBV12-4 with TRBJ2-2; 7 bases map to TRBD2. The CDR3 sequence is 15 residues long. The V segment lost 6 bases and the J segment 3 bases; nucleotides outside the gene matches: 7. The CDR3 nucleotides read TGTGCCAGCAGCCATCGGGGGGACCACACCGGGGAGCTGTTTTTT. This encodes CASSHRGDHTGELFF.

This clonotype occurred a few times. In DNA, the CDR3 is TGCAGTGCTAGGGGGACTACTACTAACTCCTACGAGCAGTACTTC. This encodes CSARGTTTNSYEQYF. This chain joins TRBV20-1 and TRBJ2-7; 7 bases fit TRBD2. The CDR3 totals 15 residues. The germline CDR1 and CDR2 sequences are DFQATT and SNEGSKA (reference sequence). The V gene end was trimmed by 3 bases and the J gene end by 0 bases; junction bases not matched to a gene: 8.